This T cell receptor beta chain was sequenced for a study of CXCR3 chemokines and chemotherapy response in bladder cancer. J lost 1 base, V lost 4 bases, and 11 bases had no gene match. The germline CDR1 and CDR2 sequences are SGHTA and FQGNSA. This CDR3 region has 19 residues. In TCRdb, the PCR reads were re-called with MiXCR into one record per CDR3 protein. The sample holds about 13,000 distinct CDR3 sequences, around 12% seen once. The rearrangement joins TRBV7-2 to TRBJ2-6; 9 nucleotides agree with TRBD2. The sample was collected from a patient whose treatment included neoadjuvant chemotherapy. The source is a human donor with bladder cancer that did not respond to neoadjuvant chemotherapy. The CDR3 DNA reads TGTGCCAGCAGCTCTCCCATTGCGGGGGGGGTGTCTGGGGCCAACGTCCTGACTTTC. Protein product: CASSSPIAGGVSGANVLTF.